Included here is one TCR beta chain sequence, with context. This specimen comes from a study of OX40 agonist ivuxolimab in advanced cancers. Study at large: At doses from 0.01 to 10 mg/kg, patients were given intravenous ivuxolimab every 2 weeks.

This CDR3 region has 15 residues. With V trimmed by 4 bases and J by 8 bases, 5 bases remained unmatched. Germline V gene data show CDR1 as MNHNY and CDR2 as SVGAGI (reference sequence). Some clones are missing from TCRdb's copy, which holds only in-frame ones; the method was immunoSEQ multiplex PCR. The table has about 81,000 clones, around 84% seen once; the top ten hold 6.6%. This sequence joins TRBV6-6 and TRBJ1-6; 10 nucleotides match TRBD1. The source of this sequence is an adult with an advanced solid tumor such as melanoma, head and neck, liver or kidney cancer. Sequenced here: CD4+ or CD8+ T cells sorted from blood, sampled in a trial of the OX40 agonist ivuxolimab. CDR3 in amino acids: CASSWTGTGDSPLHF. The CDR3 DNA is TGTGCCAGCAGTTGGACCGGGACAGGGGATTCACCCCTCCACTTT.